This T cell receptor (beta chain) was obtained from a study of CD8+CD57+ T cells in acquired aplastic anemia. The CDR3 is 13 amino acids. The germline gives CDR1 MNHNS, CDR2 SASEGT. Trimming removed 8 bases from V and 2 bases from J, with 12 bases in between. The study profiled TCR beta VDJ and CDR3 using genomic DNA as template. TCRdb re-derived calls from the reads in MiXCR, one entry per CDR3 protein. This table has some 140,000 distinct CDR3 sequences, less than 60% appearing once. Patients sequenced had flow cytometry evidence of CD8+CD57+ cell expansion. In its sample, this clonotype was seen many times.

This clonotype originated in a human donor with aplastic anemia. Sequencing was performed on sorted CD4+, CD8+, or CD8+CD57+ T cells (not recorded which) from PBMCs. This sequence joins TRBV6-1 and TRBJ1-2; D remains ambiguous. This CDR3 reads CASPAGSNYGYTF. As DNA, the CDR3 is TGTGCCAGCCCGGCCGGATCGAACTATGGCTACACCTTC.